These 13 T cell receptor beta chains came from one sample sequenced in a study of immune cell composition in non-small cell lung cancer. This table comes from immunoSEQ multiplex PCR, and its TCRdb copy is limited to in-frame clones, with some not included. The sample shows fewer than 15,000 clones, roughly two thirds of them seen only once. The sequenced material came from lung tumor tissue. The source of these receptors is a human donor with non-small cell lung cancer.

This chain connects TRBV19 to TRBJ1-2; D perhaps matches TRBD1 (5 bases). This CDR3 has 13 residues. Deletions cut 3 bases from V and 3 bases from J, with 8 bases between. Germline V gene sequence: CDR1 LNHDA, CDR2 SQIVND (reference sequence). CDR3 DNA: TGTGCCAGTAGTATCAGGGTCTACTATGGCTACACCTTC. Its protein product is CASSIRVYYGYTF.

The CDR3 region has the DNA TGTGCCAGCTCCAGCGATAGGACTGAAGCTTTCTTT. Encoded protein: CASSSDRTEAFF. The chain uses TRBV18 and TRBJ1-1; D is undetermined. This CDR3 has 12 amino acids. CDR1 and CDR2 from the germline V gene are KGHSH and LQKENI. V gave up 6 bases and J gave up 5 bases, with 10 bases separating them.

The CDR3 is CASSPTGAGGYGYTF. For the CDR3, the DNA is TGTGCCAGCAGCCCAACCGGGGCCGGGGGGTATGGCTACACCTTC. This chain uses TRBV7-9 with TRBJ1-2; tentatively, D is TRBD1 (5 bases). CDR3 size: 15 residues. Germline V lookup: CDR1 SEHNR, CDR2 FQNEAQ (reference sequence). The V gene lost 5 bases and the J gene lost 5 bases, with 18 bases spanning the gap.

V gene TRBV11-2 combines with J gene TRBJ2-4, with D maybe TRBD2 (7 bases). The CDR3 extends over 14 amino acids. In germline, CDR1 is SGHAT, CDR2 FQNNGV. Between the trimmed V and J ends, which lost 1 base and 7 bases, there was a span of 11 bases. CDR3 in DNA: TGTGCCAGCAGCTTAGGCGGGGGCGCGAACATTCAGTACTTC. Its translation: CASSLGGGANIQYF. The complete variable domain, with remaining parts taken from reference TRBV11-2 and TRBJ2-4, reads EAGVAQSPRYKIIEKRQSVAFWCNPISGHATLYWYQQILGQGPKLLIQFQNNGVVDDSQLPKDRFSAERLKGVDSTLKIQPAKLEDSAVYLCASSLGGGANIQYFGAGTRLSVL.

The gene calls are TRBV5-4 and TRBJ2-1; 8 nucleotides agree with TRBD2. The CDR3 has 16 residues. The trim removed 5 bases at V and 4 bases at J, leaving 11 bases unmatched. In germline, CDR1 is SGHNT, CDR2 YYREEE (reference sequence). The DNA for the CDR3 is TGTGCCAGCAGGACATCTGAAGCGGGGGTTTACAATGAGCAGTTCTTC. Translated: CASRTSEAGVYNEQFF.

This clone was found a few times. The chain couples TRBV9 to TRBJ1-2, with unresolved D. The CDR3 loop spans 17 amino acids. Germline V gene sequence: CDR1 SGDLS, CDR2 YYNGEE. Trimming pared 2 bases from V and 8 bases from J, leaving 25 bases between. This chain's CDR3 is CASSVPPFHSNRGGYTF. DNA for the CDR3: TGTGCCAGCAGCGTCCCTCCCTTTCATTCGAACCGAGGGGGCTACACCTTC.

The chain couples TRBV5-1 to TRBJ2-3, with 9 bases fitting TRBD2. The trim removed 0 bases at V and 4 bases at J, leaving 6 bases unmatched. Germline CDR1 and CDR2: SGHRS and YFSETQ. The CDR3 is 16 amino acids. In nucleotides, the CDR3 is TGCGCCAGCAGCTTGGCTCTAGCGGGGACCGCAGATACGCAGTATTTT. Translation: CASSLALAGTADTQYF. Full variable domain (outside the CDR3, taken from reference TRBV5-1 and TRBJ2-3): KAGVTQTPRYLIKTRGQQVTLSCSPISGHRSVSWYQQTPGQGLQFLFEYFSETQRNKGNFPGRFSGRQFSNSRSEMNVSTLELGDSALYLCASSLALAGTADTQYFGPGTRLTVL.

The chain is built from TRBV6-5 and TRBJ2-3; 10 bases fit TRBD1. Per the germline V gene, CDR1 is MNHEY and CDR2 is SVGAGI. The CDR3 is made up of 14 amino acids. The V segment lost 7 bases and the J segment 2 bases; nucleotides outside the gene matches: 3. The CDR3 sequence: CASTDRGLTDTQYF. Here the CDR3 DNA reads TGTGCCAGCACCGACAGGGGGCTCACAGATACGCAGTATTTT.

The chain combines TRBV7-9 with TRBJ1-2; D possibly corresponds to TRBD1 (5 bases). This CDR3 spans 15 amino acids. CDR1 is SEHNR and CDR2 is FQNEAQ in the germline V gene (reference sequence). V was cut by 2 bases and J by 3 bases, with 13 bases left in between. The CDR3 sequence: CASSLPGGAHYGYTF. CDR3 nucleotide sequence: TGTGCCAGCAGCTTACCCGGGGGAGCCCACTATGGCTACACCTTC.

The chain recombines TRBV7-9 with TRBJ2-5; TRBD2 aligns across 10 bases. CDR3 length: 15 amino acids. Germline V gives CDR1 SEHNR, CDR2 FQNEAQ (reference sequence). V dropped 4 bases and J dropped 4; count of bases not matched to a gene: 6. The CDR3 protein is CASSSSGGDGETQYF. CDR3 nucleotides: TGTGCCAGCAGCTCTAGCGGGGGTGATGGAGAGACCCAGTACTTC.

V usage is TRBV6-1 and J usage is TRBJ2-7; D possibly corresponds to TRBD2 (5 bases). Trimming took 6 bases from V and 0 from J, leaving 6 bases between them. The CDR3 totals 12 residues. Germline assignment: CDR1 MNHNS and CDR2 SASEGT. The CDR3 DNA follows: TGTGCCAGCAGGACTATCTCCTACGAGCAGTACTTC. As protein: CASRTISYEQYF.

This chain links TRBV19 with TRBJ1-1, with a weak D call TRBD1 (5 bases). CDR3 length equals 13 residues. Germline values: CDR1 LNHDA, CDR2 SQIVND (reference sequence). The V gene lost 5 bases and the J gene lost 6 bases, with 13 bases spanning the gap. CDR3 DNA: TGTGCCAGTAGTCAAGGGGCAGACGCTGAAGCTTTCTTT. This gives the protein CASSQGADAEAFF.

The chain recombines TRBV30 with TRBJ1-6; TRBD1 matches 8 bases. This CDR3 has 14 residues. V lost 4 bases and J lost 7; bases outside the gene matches: 6. The germline V gene has CDR1 GTSNPN and CDR2 SVGIG (reference sequence). The CDR3 sequence: CAWTRDRTNSPLHF. The CDR3 DNA reads as TGTGCCTGGACCCGGGACAGGACCAATTCACCCCTCCACTTT.